The clone carrying this T cell receptor (beta chain) was picked up many times. Its antigen is still unknown. The data derive from a study of T cells in Graves' hyperthyroidism and ophthalmopathy. Study conclusions and caveats: Ophthalmopathy was told apart from stable hyperthyroidism by a 13 V-J model.

RNA transcripts were the template for amplifying TCR beta CDR3 regions. A first-round RT-PCR of the TCR CDR3 used the HTBI primer set. TCRdb processed the multiplex PCR reads anew with MiXCR; each CDR3 protein has one entry. Of roughly 400,000 distinct CDR3 sequences listed, roughly 25% are singletons. The CDR3 spans 15 residues. The germline V gene has CDR1 MDHEN and CDR2 SYDVKM. Trimming cost V 3 bases and J 4 bases; bases outside gene matches: 6. This rearrangement joins TRBV28 to TRBJ2-7, with TRBD2 matching over 10 bases. Sequenced material: blood. This clonotype was obtained from a man over 45 with Graves' hyperthyroidism. CDR3 residues: CASSFGGLATYEQYF. As DNA, the CDR3 is TGTGCCAGCAGTTTTGGGGGACTAGCGACTTACGAGCAGTACTTC.